Sequencing of this TCR beta chain was carried out in a study of blood T cell repertoires in COVID-19. V lost 5 bases to trimming and J lost 4 bases, with 11 bases between them. The germline V gene encodes CDR1 LNHDA and CDR2 SQIVND (reference sequence). This CDR3 region has 13 residues. The method was immunoSEQ multiplex PCR; TCRdb's version includes in-frame clones alone and lacks a portion of them. In the table there are approximately 490,000 clones, around 85% of which are singletons. Individuals drawn from about 26 US areas were about 18 to 90 years old. This TCR came from a woman aged 60 to 75 who had recovered from COVID-19. Sequenced input: PBMCs or T cells enriched from blood (not recorded which). The chain has TRBV19 and TRBJ2-5; weak D call: TRBD1 (6 bases). The CDR3 sequence: CASSGTLGETQYF. The CDR3 bases are TGTGCCAGTAGTGGGACACTGGGAGAGACCCAGTACTTC.